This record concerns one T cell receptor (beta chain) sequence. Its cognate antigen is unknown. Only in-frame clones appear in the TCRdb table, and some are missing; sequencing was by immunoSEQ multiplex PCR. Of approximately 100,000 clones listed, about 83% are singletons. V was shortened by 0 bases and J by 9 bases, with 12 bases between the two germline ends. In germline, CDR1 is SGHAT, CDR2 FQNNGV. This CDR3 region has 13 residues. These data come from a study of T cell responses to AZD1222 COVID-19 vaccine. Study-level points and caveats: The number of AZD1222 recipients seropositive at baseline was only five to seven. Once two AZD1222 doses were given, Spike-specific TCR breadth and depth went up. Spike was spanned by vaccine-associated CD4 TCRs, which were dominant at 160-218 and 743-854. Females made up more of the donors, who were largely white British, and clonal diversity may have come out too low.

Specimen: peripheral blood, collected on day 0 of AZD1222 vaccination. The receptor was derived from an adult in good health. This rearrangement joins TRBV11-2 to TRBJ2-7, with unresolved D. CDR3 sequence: CASSLDDVLGQYF. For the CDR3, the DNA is TGTGCCAGCAGCTTAGATGACGTTCTGGGGCAGTACTTC.